This TCR beta chain was recorded in a study of cytomegalovirus exposure and HLA in healthy donors. Findings of the study overall: After further analysis at a later stage, around 17,000 TCR beta sequences were associated with HLA alleles at 0.05 false discovery rate. In presence/absence analyses, roughly uniform sequencing depth across donors was assumed.

PCR involved 60 Vbeta and 13 Jbeta primers. The repertoire was sequenced with immunoSEQ multiplex PCR; TCRdb's copy has only in-frame clones and lacks some. The repertoire holds about 170,000 clones, with around 72% as singletons. This CDR3 has 13 residues. V was cut by 0 bases and J by 6 bases, with 8 bases left in between. Per the germline V gene, CDR1 is GTSNPN and CDR2 is SVGIG (reference sequence). This clone was found a few times. What it binds is unknown. Material for sequencing was PBMCs. The gene calls are TRBV30 and TRBJ2-2, with a weak D call TRBD2 (5 bases). The receptor was isolated from a man aged 40-49 years in good health and CMV-seropositive. The CDR3 region is CAWSVRGSGELFF. CDR3 nucleotides: TGTGCCTGGAGTGTACGAGGGTCCGGGGAGCTGTTTTTT.